This TCR beta chain was identified in a study of T cells expressing NK-cell markers. On the study more broadly: Sorted CD3+CD56+NKG2C+, CD3+CD56+NKG2C- and CD3+CD56-NKG2C+ T-cell subsets were beta-chain profiled. Eight donors were sequenced, of whom seven were HCMV-seropositive, while the remaining one was HCMV-seronegative. Overall study results and limits: Among several donors, these clonotypes also ranked first in the CD3+CD56-NKG2C+ fraction. The contribution of dominant NKG2C+ clonotypes to CD8+ T cells in six donors was roughly 1.0-7.0%.

In germline, CDR1 is SQVTM, CDR2 ANQGSEA. CDR3 length: 16 residues. Concerning this clonotype itself: Its specificity is not known.

TCRdb reprocessed the 5' RACE reads; each CDR3 protein has one entry and no DNA is given. The sample's table shows about 170,000 distinct CDR3 sequences. Sequencing was carried out using blood T cells: a sorted CD56 or NKG2C T cell subset, CD4+ or CD8+ T cells, or bulk PBMC T cells (not recorded which). This receptor was obtained from a man aged 18 to 69 in good health. V and J are TRBV29-1 and TRBJ2-5; the TCRdb D gene call, TRBD2, has no DNA to confirm it. CDR3 protein: CSVDSIAGRFQETQYF.